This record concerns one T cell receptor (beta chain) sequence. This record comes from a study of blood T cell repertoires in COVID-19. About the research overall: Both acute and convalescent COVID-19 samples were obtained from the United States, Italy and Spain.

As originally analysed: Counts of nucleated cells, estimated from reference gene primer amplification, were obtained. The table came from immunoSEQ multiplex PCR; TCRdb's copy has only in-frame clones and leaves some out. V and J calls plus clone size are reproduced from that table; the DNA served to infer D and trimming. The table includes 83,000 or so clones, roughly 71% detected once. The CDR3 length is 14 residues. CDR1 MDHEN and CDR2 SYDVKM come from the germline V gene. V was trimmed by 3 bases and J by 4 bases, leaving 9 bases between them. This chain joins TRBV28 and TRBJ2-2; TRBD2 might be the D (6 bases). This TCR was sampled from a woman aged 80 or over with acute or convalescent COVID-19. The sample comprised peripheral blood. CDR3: CASSFGGFTGELFF. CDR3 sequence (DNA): TGTGCCAGCAGTTTTGGGGGGTTCACCGGGGAGCTGTTTTTT.